The rows below give T cell receptor beta chains drawn from one sample of a study of tumour-infiltrating T cells in Burkitt lymphoma. Clones were read by immunoSEQ multiplex PCR, and TCRdb kept only the in-frame ones, dropping some. The profile shows approximately 46,000 clones, around 31% of them singletons. Material: tumor tissue. The source is a human donor with Burkitt lymphoma. CDR3s include the opening cysteine and the closing phenylalanine or tryptophan. The D gene is left open where the match is weak. Expanded clones get a size class; other rows say once, few or many, or leave the size out.

v_call	j_call	d_call	clone_size	cdr3_aa	cdr3_nt
TRBV7-8	TRBJ1-6	-	few	CASSLEILNPNPNDSPLHF	TGTGCCAGCAGCTTAGAAATTTTAAACCCAAACCCCAATGATTCACCCCTCCACTTT
TRBV19	TRBJ1-2	TRBD1	few	CASSQDREYGYTF	TGTGCCAGTAGCCAGGACAGGGAGTATGGCTACACCTTC
TRBV19	TRBJ2-7	-	-	CASSRDPGSYEQYF	TGTGCCAGTAGTCGGGACCCTGGCTCCTACGAGCAGTACTTC
TRBV11-2	TRBJ1-6	-	-	CASSLSGYSPLHF	TGTGCCAGCAGCTTGTCAGGGTATTCACCCCTCCACTTT
TRBV15	TRBJ2-2	-	few	CATSRVRGRTGELFF	TGTGCCACCAGCAGAGTCAGGGGACGAACCGGGGAGCTGTTTTTT
TRBV15	TRBJ1-5	-	few	CATQQSSNQPQHF	TGTGCCACCCAACAATCGAGCAATCAGCCCCAGCATTTT
TRBV28	TRBJ1-4	-	-	CASSPRGGFGEKLFF	TGTGCCAGCAGTCCCAGGGGCGGGTTTGGTGAAAAACTGTTTTTT
TRBV28	TRBJ1-2	-	few	CASSANRDPNGYTF	TGTGCCAGCAGCGCCAACAGGGACCCGAATGGCTACACCTTC
TRBV6-5	TRBJ2-5	TRBD1	few	CASSYGTGEETQYF	TGTGCCAGCAGTTACGGGACAGGGGAAGAGACCCAGTACTTC
TRBV7-6	TRBJ2-3	TRBD2	few	CASSFGGGVTDTQYF	TGTGCCAGCAGCTTTGGCGGGGGGGTTACAGATACGCAGTATTTT
TRBV7-2	TRBJ2-1	-	-	CASGKFNEQFF	TGTGCCAGCGGAAAATTCAATGAGCAGTTCTTC
TRBV7-3	TRBJ1-2	-	-	CASSLNSRGGYTF	TGTGCCAGCAGCTTAAATAGTCGGGGAGGCTACACCTTC
TRBV10-3	TRBJ2-2	TRBD1	-	CAISDRDRGNTGELFF	TGTGCCATCAGTGATCGGGACAGGGGCAACACCGGGGAGCTGTTTTTT
TRBV7-9	TRBJ2-5	-	few	CASSLGGRETQYF	TGTGCCAGCAGCTTGGGGGGACGGGAGACCCAGTACTTC
TRBV10-2	TRBJ1-6	TRBD1	-	CATATGGGTPLHF	TGCGCCACCGCGACAGGGGGCGGGACACCCCTCCACTTT
TRBV7-8	TRBJ2-7	-	-	CASSSPRGHGSYEQYF	TGTGCCAGCAGCTCCCCCCGGGGACACGGCTCCTACGAGCAGTACTTC
TRBV18	TRBJ1-1	-	once	CASSIQDAGTEAFF	TGTGCCAGCTCTATACAGGACGCAGGGACTGAAGCTTTCTTT
TRBV13	TRBJ2-7	TRBD1	few	CASSYRRPWGQGFEQYF	TGTGCCAGCAGCTACCGCCGTCCTTGGGGACAGGGGTTCGAGCAGTACTTC
TRBV10-3	TRBJ2-6	TRBD2	few	CAISAGGTGANVLTF	TGTGCCATCAGCGCCGGGGGGACTGGGGCCAACGTCCTGACTTTC
TRBV25-1	TRBJ1-6	-	-	CASSEGWISPLHF	TGTGCCAGCAGTGAAGGGTGGATTTCACCCCTCCACTTT
TRBV9	TRBJ2-3	TRBD2	few	CASSVTGGGASDTQYF	TGTGCCAGCAGCGTAACGGGCGGGGGGGCCTCAGATACGCAGTATTTT
TRBV27	TRBJ2-6	-	-	CASSFYRRSGFTGANVLTF	TGTGCCAGCAGTTTTTATAGGAGGTCAGGGTTTACTGGGGCCAACGTCCTGACTTTC
TRBV4-2	TRBJ2-5	-	few	CASSQDWGVETQYF	TGTGCCAGCAGCCAAGATTGGGGGGTGGAGACCCAGTACTTC
TRBV19	TRBJ2-1	-	-	CASSIYNEQFF	TGTGCCAGTAGTATCTACAATGAGCAGTTCTTC
TRBV5-1	TRBJ2-3	-	few	CASSPGSSRTDTQYF	TGCGCCAGCAGCCCCGGTAGCAGCCGCACAGATACGCAGTATTTT
TRBV30	TRBJ2-2	TRBD2	few	CAWSTRGGHTGELFF	TGTGCCTGGAGTACTCGGGGGGGCCACACCGGGGAGCTGTTTTTT
TRBV5-1	TRBJ1-6	TRBD1	-	CASSPETGTGNSPLHF	TGCGCCAGCAGCCCGGAAACCGGGACAGGGAATTCACCCCTCCACTTT
TRBV19	TRBJ2-7	TRBD1	-	CASTPGQGAKQYF	TGTGCCAGTACCCCGGGACAGGGGGCGAAGCAGTACTTC
TRBV29-1	TRBJ2-1	-	few	CSVGDHLGVWNEQFF	TGCAGCGTCGGGGACCACTTGGGGGTTTGGAATGAGCAGTTCTTC
TRBV2	TRBJ2-2	TRBD1	-	CASSLGTGNTGELFF	TGTGCCAGCAGTCTCGGGACAGGGAACACCGGGGAGCTGTTTTTT
TRBV29-1	TRBJ2-2	-	-	CSVGRPSNTGELFF	TGCAGCGTTGGACGGCCCTCGAACACCGGGGAGCTGTTTTTT
TRBV4-2	TRBJ1-1	-	few	CASSPRGGNTEAFF	TGTGCCAGCAGCCCCCGTGGGGGAAACACTGAAGCTTTCTTT
TRBV4-2	TRBJ2-1	-	few	CASSQDRDRGYNEQFF	TGTGCCAGCAGCCAAGATCGTGACCGGGGTTACAATGAGCAGTTCTTC
TRBV9	TRBJ2-7	-	few	CASSVDRDSETYEQYF	TGTGCCAGCAGCGTAGACAGGGATTCAGAAACCTACGAGCAGTACTTC
TRBV6-5	TRBJ1-6	-	few	CASSYSRVAPLHF	TGTGCCAGCAGTTACTCGCGGGTGGCGCCCCTCCACTTT
TRBV7-2	TRBJ2-3	-	few	CASSRRLLGSTDTQYF	TGTGCCAGCAGCCGCCGCTTATTAGGTAGCACAGATACGCAGTATTTT
TRBV28	TRBJ1-1	-	few	CASSFRPGNTEAFF	TGTGCCAGCAGTTTTCGTCCGGGGAACACTGAAGCTTTCTTT
TRBV18	TRBJ1-2	-	few	CASSPDQQAGYTF	TGTGCCAGCTCCCCAGATCAGCAGGCTGGCTACACCTTC
TRBV5-6	TRBJ2-3	TRBD1	few	CASSPGQGHTDTQYF	TGTGCCAGCAGCCCGGGACAGGGCCACACAGATACGCAGTATTTT
TRBV2	TRBJ2-6	-	-	CASGGLPGSGANVLTF	TGTGCCAGTGGAGGACTTCCTGGCTCTGGGGCCAACGTCCTGACTTTC
TRBV7-2	TRBJ1-1	-	few	CASSSRVGAFF	TGTGCCAGCAGCTCAAGGGTAGGGGCTTTCTTT